The 13 T cell receptor beta chains below were found in one sample sequenced in a study of spatial heterogeneity in lung cancer. Regarding time point: sample taken at primary tumor resection. Researchers sequenced whole RNA taken from tumor, nontumor lung or frozen PBMC without sorting. In TCRdb, the 5' RACE reads were re-called with MiXCR into one record per CDR3 protein. The table shows almost 75,000 distinct CDR3 sequences, with about 14% occurring only once. Sequenced here: PBMCs, sampled at surgery. These receptors originate from a male donor with early-stage non-small cell lung cancer.

This clonotype was recorded many times. This chain uses TRBV27 with TRBJ1-1, with D possibly TRBD1 on 6 matching bases. Looked up from germline, CDR1 is MNHEY and CDR2 is SMNVEV (reference sequence). V dropped 2 bases and J dropped 1 base, with 14 bases sitting between them. CDR3 length: 16 amino acids. The CDR3 DNA sequence: TGTGCCAGCAGTTTAGGGGGACATTTTAAGAACACTGAAGCTTTCTTT. Its translation: CASSLGGHFKNTEAFF.

This sequence joins TRBV20-1 and TRBJ1-1; D is unresolved. The CDR3 runs 11 residues. Trimming took 8 bases from V and 10 from J, leaving 17 bases between them. The germline gives CDR1 DFQATT, CDR2 SNEGSKA (reference sequence). CDR3 amino acids: CSSRTPKGAFF. DNA for the CDR3: TGCAGTTCTCGTACGCCTAAAGGAGCTTTCTTT.

This clonotype was counted ten times or more. The rearrangement uses TRBV30 and TRBJ2-7, with D hard to call. V was trimmed by 3 bases and J by 0 bases, leaving 6 bases between them. The CDR3 extends over 12 amino acids. CDR1 and CDR2 from the germline V gene are GTSNPN and SVGIG (reference sequence). CDR3 residues: CAWSPSSYEQYF. The CDR3 region has the DNA TGTGCCTGGAGCCCGAGCTCCTACGAGCAGTACTTC.

This clonotype appeared many times. V is TRBV20-1 and J is TRBJ2-7, with TRBD2 matching over 7 bases. The germline V gene encodes CDR1 DFQATT and CDR2 SNEGSKA (reference sequence). The length of the CDR3 is 13 residues. The trim removed 6 bases at V and 6 bases at J, leaving 11 bases unmatched. The CDR3 bases are TGCAGTGCCAGGCGGGGGAACGTTGGCGAGCAGTACTTC. It is translated as CSARRGNVGEQYF.

This clonotype was observed a few times. The chain is built from TRBV24-1 and TRBJ1-2; D is undetermined. Per germline, CDR1 KGHDR and CDR2 SFDVKD. The CDR3 loop spans 12 amino acids. V was pared by 1 base and J by 6 bases, with 5 bases between. CDR3 in amino acids: CATSDFDNGYTF. The CDR3 nucleotides are TGTGCCACCAGTGATTTCGACAATGGCTACACCTTC.

In its sample, this clonotype was seen a few times. The chain carries TRBV19 and TRBJ1-1; perhaps TRBD1 as D (5 bases). In germline, CDR1 is LNHDA, CDR2 SQIVND (reference sequence). Trimming cost V 10 bases and J 3 bases, with 18 bases left between them. The CDR3 length is 14 residues. CDR3 region: CATSLGGTYTEAFF. DNA of the CDR3: TGTGCCACCTCTCTTGGGGGGACGTACACTGAAGCTTTCTTT.

This clonotype has ten or more counts. The rearrangement joins TRBV20-1 to TRBJ2-3; no clear D gene. Germline values: CDR1 DFQATT, CDR2 SNEGSKA (reference sequence). Trimming removed 2 bases at V and 6 bases at J, with 9 bases between. The CDR3 runs to 12 residues. The CDR3 loop is CSARSRTDTQYF. In DNA form, the CDR3 reads TGCAGTGCTAGAAGTAGAACCGATACGCAGTATTTT.

This clonotype was recorded a few times. The chain couples TRBV12-3 or TRBV12-4 to TRBJ2-5, with D perhaps TRBD1 (6 bases). The CDR3 is 15 residues long. V was cut by 6 bases and J by 5 bases, with 19 bases left in between. Written as DNA, the CDR3 is TGTGCCAGCAGCTATTCCCGGCCTCAGGGGGAGACCCAGTACTTC. Amino acids: CASSYSRPQGETQYF.

Only a few counts were recorded for this clonotype. The rearrangement links TRBV7-9 to TRBJ1-3; D remains ambiguous. The ends were cut back, 5 bases at V and 2 bases at J, with 16 bases in the middle. The CDR3 covers 16 residues. Germline V gives CDR1 SEHNR, CDR2 FQNEAQ (reference sequence). Written as DNA, the CDR3 is TGTGCCAGCAGCAGCCGACGGACCGAAGCTGGAAACACCATATATTTT. The encoded protein is CASSSRRTEAGNTIYF.

The chain uses TRBV12-3 or TRBV12-4 and TRBJ1-4; D gene unclear. V lost 3 bases and J lost 8, with 10 bases in between. The CDR3 loop spans 13 amino acids. The DNA for the CDR3 is TGTGCCAGCAGTTTGGGCGCCCGAGAAAAACTGTTTTTT. Amino acid sequence: CASSLGAREKLFF.

The CDR3 here is CASSLWGYGELFF. CDR3 bases: TGTGCCAGCAGCTTATGGGGATACGGGGAGCTGTTTTTT. This rearrangement joins TRBV11-3 to TRBJ2-2; D is unclear. Trimming pared 2 bases from V and 7 bases from J, leaving 8 bases between. Germline-derived CDR1 and CDR2 are SGHNT and YENEEA. The CDR3 spans 13 residues.

The chain links TRBV24-1 to TRBJ2-1; no clear D gene. Trimming pared 2 bases from V and 0 bases from J, leaving 10 bases between. The CDR3 length is 16 residues. In germline, CDR1 is KGHDR, CDR2 SFDVKD. In DNA form, the CDR3 reads TGTGCCACCAGTGATTCTGGCGATAGCTCCTACAATGAGCAGTTCTTC. It codes for CATSDSGDSSYNEQFF.

This clonotype was detected many times. V usage is TRBV3-1 and J usage is TRBJ2-5; D is perhaps TRBD1 (7 bases). The CDR3 length is 15 residues. CDR1 and CDR2 from the germline V gene are LGHDT and YNNKEL (reference sequence). V was clipped by 6 bases and J by 7 bases, with 21 bases between them. CDR3 residues: CASREQGTRDPTQYF. DNA of the CDR3: TGTGCCAGCAGGGAACAGGGGACTCGTGATCCGACCCAGTACTTC.